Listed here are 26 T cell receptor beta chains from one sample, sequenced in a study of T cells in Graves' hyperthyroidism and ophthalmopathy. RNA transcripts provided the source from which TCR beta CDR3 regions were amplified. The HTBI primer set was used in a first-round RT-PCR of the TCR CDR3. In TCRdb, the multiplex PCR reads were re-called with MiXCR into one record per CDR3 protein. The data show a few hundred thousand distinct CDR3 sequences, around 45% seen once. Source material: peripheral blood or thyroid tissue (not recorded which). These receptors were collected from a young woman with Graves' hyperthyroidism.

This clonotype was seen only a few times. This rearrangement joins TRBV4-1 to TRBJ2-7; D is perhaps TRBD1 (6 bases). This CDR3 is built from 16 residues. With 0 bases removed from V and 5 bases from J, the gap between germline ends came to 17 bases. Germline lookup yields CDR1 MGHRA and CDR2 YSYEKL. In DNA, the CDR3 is TGCGCCAGCAGCCAAGATAGTGGGACACTAAGCCACGAGCAGTACTTC. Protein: CASSQDSGTLSHEQYF.

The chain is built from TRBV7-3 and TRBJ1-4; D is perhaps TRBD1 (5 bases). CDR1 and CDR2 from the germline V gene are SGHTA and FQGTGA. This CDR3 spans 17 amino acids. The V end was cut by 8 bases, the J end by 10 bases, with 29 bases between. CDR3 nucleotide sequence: TGTGCCAGCGGGCAGGGAGCGCCGCAGGGCGTTTCGGGAAAACTGTTTTTT. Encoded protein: CASGQGAPQGVSGKLFF.

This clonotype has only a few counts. CDR3 loop: CAISEVESPEAFF. Written as DNA, the CDR3 is TGTGCCATCAGTGAGGTGGAATCCCCTGAAGCTTTCTTT. This chain links TRBV10-3 with TRBJ1-1; D call uncertain. The CDR3 contains 13 residues. Per germline, CDR1 ENHRY and CDR2 SYGVKD. V gave up 2 bases and J gave up 6 bases, with 10 bases separating them.

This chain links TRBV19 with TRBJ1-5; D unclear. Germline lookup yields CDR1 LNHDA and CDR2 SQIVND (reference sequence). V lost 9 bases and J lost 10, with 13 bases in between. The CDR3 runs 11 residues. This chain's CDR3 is CASSGPGPQHF. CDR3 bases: TGTGCCAGCAGCGGACCGGGACCCCAGCATTTT. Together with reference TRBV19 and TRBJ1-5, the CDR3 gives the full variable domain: DGGITQSPKYLFRKEGQNVTLSCEQNLNHDAMYWYRQDPGQGLRLIYYSQIVNDFQKGDIAEGYSVSREKKESFPLTVTSAQKNPTAFYLCASSGPGPQHFGDGTRLSIL.

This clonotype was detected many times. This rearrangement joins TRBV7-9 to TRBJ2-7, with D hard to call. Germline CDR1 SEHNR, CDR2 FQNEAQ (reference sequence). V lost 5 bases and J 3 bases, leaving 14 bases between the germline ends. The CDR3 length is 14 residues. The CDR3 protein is CASSVGGRFYEQYF. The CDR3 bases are TGTGCCAGCAGCGTAGGCGGCAGATTCTACGAGCAGTACTTC.

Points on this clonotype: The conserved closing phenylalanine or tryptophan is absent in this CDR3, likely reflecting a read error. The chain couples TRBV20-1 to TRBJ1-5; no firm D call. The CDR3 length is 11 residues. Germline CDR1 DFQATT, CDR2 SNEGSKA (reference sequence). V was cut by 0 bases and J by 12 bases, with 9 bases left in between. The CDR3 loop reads CSARDGGLQHL. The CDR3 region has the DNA TGCAGTGCTAGAGACGGAGGGCTCCAGCATCTT.

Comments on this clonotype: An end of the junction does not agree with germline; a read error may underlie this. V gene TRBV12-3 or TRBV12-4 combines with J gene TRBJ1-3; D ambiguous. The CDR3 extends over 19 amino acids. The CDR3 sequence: CASSLNGIASPGGGYTLYF. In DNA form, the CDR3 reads TGTGCCAGCAGTTTAAACGGCATTGCATCCCCGGGAGGTGGCTACACCTTATATTTT.

CDR3 DNA sequence: TGCAGTGCTAGAGATTTGCTAGCGGGAGCGGACGGGGAGCAGTACTTC. Protein: CSARDLLAGADGEQYF. The chain combines TRBV20-1 with TRBJ2-7; 10 bases agree with TRBD2. Looked up from germline, CDR1 is DFQATT and CDR2 is SNEGSKA (reference sequence). This CDR3 contains 16 residues. The trim removed 0 bases at V and 7 bases at J, leaving 12 bases unmatched.

The CDR3 nucleotides are TGTGCCAGTAGTGTAGCGCGTTACAATGAGCAGTTCTTC. Translating it yields CASSVARYNEQFF. This chain connects TRBV19 to TRBJ2-1; D might be TRBD2 (5 bases). This CDR3 region has 13 residues. The germline V gene has CDR1 LNHDA and CDR2 SQIVND (reference sequence). Trimming pared 5 bases from V and 4 bases from J, leaving 9 bases between.

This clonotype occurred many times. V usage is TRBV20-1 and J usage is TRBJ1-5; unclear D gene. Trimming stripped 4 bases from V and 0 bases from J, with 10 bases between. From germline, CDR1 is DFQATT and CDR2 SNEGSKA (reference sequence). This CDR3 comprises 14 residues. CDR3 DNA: TGCAGTGCTACCCCCCACAGTAGCAATCAGCCCCAGCATTTT. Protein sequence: CSATPHSSNQPQHF.

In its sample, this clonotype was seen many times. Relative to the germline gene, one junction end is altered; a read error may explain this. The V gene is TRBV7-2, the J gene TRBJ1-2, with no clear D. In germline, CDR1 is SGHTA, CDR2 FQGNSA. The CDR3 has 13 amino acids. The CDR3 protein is CASSLSAHYGYTF. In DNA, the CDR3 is TGCGCCAGCAGCTTAAGCGCCCACTATGGCTACACCTTC.

As DNA, the CDR3 is TGTGCCAGCAGCTCACAGCGGAGTTCCTACGAGCAGTACTTC. As protein: CASSSQRSSYEQYF. The V call is TRBV5-8, the J call TRBJ2-7; a weak D match, TRBD2 (5 bases). CDR1 and CDR2 (germline): SGHTS, YDEGEE. CDR3 length: 14 amino acids. V gave up 3 bases and J gave up 1 base, with 11 bases separating them.

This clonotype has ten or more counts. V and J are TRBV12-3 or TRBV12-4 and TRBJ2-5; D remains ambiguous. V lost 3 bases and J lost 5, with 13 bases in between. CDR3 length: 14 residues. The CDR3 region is CASSLGYNGETQYF. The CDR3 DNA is TGTGCCAGCAGTTTGGGGTATAATGGGGAGACCCAGTACTTC.

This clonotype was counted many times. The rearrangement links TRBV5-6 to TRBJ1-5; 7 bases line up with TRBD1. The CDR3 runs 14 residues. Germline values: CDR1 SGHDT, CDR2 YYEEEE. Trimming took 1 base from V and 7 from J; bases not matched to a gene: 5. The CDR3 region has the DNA TGTGCCAGCAGCTTGAAGGGGGCGAGGCAGCCCCAGCATTTT. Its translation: CASSLKGARQPQHF.

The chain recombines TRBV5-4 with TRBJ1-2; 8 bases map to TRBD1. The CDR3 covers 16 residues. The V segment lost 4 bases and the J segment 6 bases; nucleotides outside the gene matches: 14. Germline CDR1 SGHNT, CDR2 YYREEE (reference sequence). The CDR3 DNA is TGTGCCAGCAGCCCAGACGGACAGGGTTATTCGCATGGCTACACCTTC. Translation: CASSPDGQGYSHGYTF.

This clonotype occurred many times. The CDR3 DNA follows: TGTGCCATCAGTGAGTCAGGGGAGGAGACCCAGTACTTC. It codes for CAISESGEETQYF. The chain joins TRBV10-3 to TRBJ2-5, with D perhaps assigned TRBD1 or TRBD2 (5 bases each). This CDR3 is 13 amino acids long. Trimming took off 0 bases at V and 5 bases at J, with 7 bases between the two ends. CDR1 and CDR2 (germline): ENHRY, SYGVKD.

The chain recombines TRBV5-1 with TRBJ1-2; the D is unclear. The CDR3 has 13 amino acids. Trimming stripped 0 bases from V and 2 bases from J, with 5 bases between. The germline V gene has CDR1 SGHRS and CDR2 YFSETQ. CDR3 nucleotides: TGCGCCAGCAGCTTGGAAAGGAACTATGGCTACACCTTC. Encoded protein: CASSLERNYGYTF.

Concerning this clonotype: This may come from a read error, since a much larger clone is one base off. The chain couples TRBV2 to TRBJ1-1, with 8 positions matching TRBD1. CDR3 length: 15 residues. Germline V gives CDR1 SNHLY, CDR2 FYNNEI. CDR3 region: CASSVQGEMNTGAFF. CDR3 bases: TGTGCCAGCAGTGTACAGGGGGAAATGAACACTGGAGCTTTCTTT.

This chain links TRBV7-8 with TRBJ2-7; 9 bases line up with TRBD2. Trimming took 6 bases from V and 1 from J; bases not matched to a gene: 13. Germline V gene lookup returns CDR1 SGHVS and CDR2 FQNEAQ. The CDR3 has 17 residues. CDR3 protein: CASSPFFRLAESYEQYF. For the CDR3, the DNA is TGTGCCAGCAGTCCTTTTTTCCGACTAGCGGAATCCTACGAGCAGTACTTC.

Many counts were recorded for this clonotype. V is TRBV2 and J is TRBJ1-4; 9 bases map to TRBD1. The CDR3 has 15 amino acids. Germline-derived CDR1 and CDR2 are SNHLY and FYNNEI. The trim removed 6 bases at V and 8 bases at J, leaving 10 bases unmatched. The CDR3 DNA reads TGTGCCAGCAGCGACCTTAGGGACAGGGAAGAAAAACTGTTTTTT. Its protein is CASSDLRDREEKLFF.

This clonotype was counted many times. CDR3 loop: CSTRQPMNTEAFF. CDR3 DNA sequence: TGCAGCACTAGACAGCCAATGAACACTGAAGCTTTCTTT. The V and J genes are TRBV29-1 and TRBJ1-1; possibly TRBD1 for D (5 bases). CDR1 SQVTM and CDR2 ANQGSEA come from the germline V gene. The CDR3 is 13 amino acids. V lost 8 bases to trimming and J lost 0 bases, with 13 bases between them.

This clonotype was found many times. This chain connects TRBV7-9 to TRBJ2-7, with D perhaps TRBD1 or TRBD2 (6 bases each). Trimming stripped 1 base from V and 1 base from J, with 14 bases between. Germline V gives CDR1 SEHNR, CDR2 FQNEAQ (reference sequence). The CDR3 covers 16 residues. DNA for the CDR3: TGTGCCAGCAGCTTAGTGGGGGGCGCGAGGTCCTACGAGCAGTACTTC. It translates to CASSLVGGARSYEQYF.

CDR3 in amino acids: CASSQDLGSLETQYF. The CDR3 bases are TGTGCCAGCAGCCAAGATTTGGGGTCATTAGAGACCCAGTACTTC. The chain carries TRBV3-1 and TRBJ2-5; D uncertain. V was cut by 0 bases and J by 4 bases, with 12 bases left in between. Germline CDR1 and CDR2: LGHDT and YNNKEL (reference sequence). There are 15 residues in the CDR3.

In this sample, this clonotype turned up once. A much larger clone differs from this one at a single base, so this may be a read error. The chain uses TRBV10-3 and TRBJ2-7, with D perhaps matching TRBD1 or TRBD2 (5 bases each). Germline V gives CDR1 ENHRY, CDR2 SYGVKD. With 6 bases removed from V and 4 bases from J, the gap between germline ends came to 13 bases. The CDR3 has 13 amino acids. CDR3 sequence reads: CAISRDGFYEQYF. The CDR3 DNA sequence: TGTGCCATCAGCCGGGACGGATTTTACGAGCAGTACTTC.

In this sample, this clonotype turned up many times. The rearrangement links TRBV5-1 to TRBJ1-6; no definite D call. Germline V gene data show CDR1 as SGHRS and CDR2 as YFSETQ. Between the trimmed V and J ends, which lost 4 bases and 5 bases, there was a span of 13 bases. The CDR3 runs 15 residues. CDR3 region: CASSPDGPNNSPLHF. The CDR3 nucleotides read TGCGCCAGCAGCCCCGACGGGCCAAATAATTCACCCCTCCACTTT.

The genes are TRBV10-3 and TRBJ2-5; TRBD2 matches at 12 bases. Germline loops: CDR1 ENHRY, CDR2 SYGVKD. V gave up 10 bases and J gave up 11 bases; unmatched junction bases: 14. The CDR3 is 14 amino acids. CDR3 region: CATMTSGGTDTQYF. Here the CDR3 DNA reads TGTGCCACCATGACTAGCGGGGGAACGGATACGCAGTACTTC.